This T cell receptor beta chain comes out of a study of Graves' ophthalmopathy and Graves' hyperthyroidism. The CDR3 is made up of 15 amino acids. With V trimmed by 1 base and J by 7 bases, 5 bases remained unmatched. Germline V gene data show CDR1 as SGHTA and CDR2 as FQGNSA. Other autoimmune diseases, uncontrolled infections, pregnancy or lactation ruled patients out of participation. PBMCs came from roughly 9.1 ml of fresh peripheral blood. Details on this clonotype: Antigen: not known.

Overall study findings and caveats: Discriminating ophthalmopathy from stable hyperthyroidism, a 13-signature model attained a sensitivity of 87.88% and a specificity of approximately 81%. Most clonotypes expanded in thyroid above 0.001 frequency were present in blood too.

RNA transcripts yielded amplified TCR beta CDR3 regions. HTBI primers served in a first-round RT-PCR, which a second-round multiplex PCR followed. TCRdb independently ran MiXCR on the multiplex PCR reads; one entry per CDR3 protein. The sample carries some 250,000 distinct CDR3 sequences, around 50% recorded once. This sequence originates from an adult man with Graves' ophthalmopathy. The genes are TRBV7-2 and TRBJ2-7, with 12 bases aligning to TRBD1. Sequenced input: peripheral blood. CDR3 sequence: CASSLGGTGGNEQYF. Written as DNA, the CDR3 is TGTGCCAGCAGCTTAGGGGGGACAGGGGGCAATGAGCAGTACTTC.